A selection of T cell receptor beta chains follows, all from one sample in a study of patients and donors after allogeneic stem cell transplantation. Via MiXCR, TCRdb re-called the RT-PCR reads, giving one row per CDR3 protein. In the table there are 150,000 to 200,000 distinct CDR3 sequences, roughly 24% of which are singletons. Sequencing was performed on blood, either unsorted or a sorted T cell fraction (not recorded which). The receptors were gathered from a human donor who was either an allogeneic HSCT recipient or a stem cell or donor lymphocyte infusion donor (not recorded which). It is not recorded whose cells these are; they may come from a transplant donor. CDR3s include the opening cysteine and the closing phenylalanine or tryptophan. A D gene is named only where the DNA matches it firmly. Expanded clones are given a class, and other clones once, few, many or no size at all.

>few|TRBJ2-1|NA|TRBV7-9
TGTGCCAGCAGCTTAAAGGGAGGCTCCTACAATGAGCAGTTCTTC
CASSLKGGSYNEQFF
>few|TRBJ2-7|TRBD1|TRBV29-1
TGCAGCGTTGATCCGGGACAGGACTACGAGCAGTACTTC
CSVDPGQDYEQYF
>few|TRBJ1-1|NA|TRBV5-1
TGCGCCAGCAGCGGGAGACCGCAGAACACTGAAGCTTTCTTT
CASSGRPQNTEAFF
>NA|TRBJ2-5|NA|TRBV5-1
TGCGCCAGCAGCTTGCGACCGGACAGACAAGAGACCCAGTACTTC
CASSLRPDRQETQYF
>NA|TRBJ1-4|NA|TRBV3-1
TGTGCCAGCAGCCAAGGTCAGGCAAACCTGGAAAAACTGTTTTTT
CASSQGQANLEKLFF
>few|TRBJ2-1|NA|TRBV12-3/TRBV12-4
TGTGCCAGCACCCCATCCGGCTCCTACAATGAGCAGTTCTTC
CASTPSGSYNEQFF
>NA|TRBJ2-2|NA|TRBV30
TGTGCCTGGACTTCCTTCGGACGGATTGCGAACACCGGGGAGCTGTTTTTT
CAWTSFGRIANTGELFF
>NA|TRBJ2-5|NA|TRBV27
TGTGCCAGCAGCATCATCGGTGGGGTAGAGACCCAGTACTTC
CASSIIGGVETQYF
>NA|TRBJ2-3|NA|TRBV29-1
TGCAGCGTGCTTTCCCGACACGGCTTTCCCGAACTGTCAGATACGCAGTATTTT
CSVLSRHGFPELSDTQYF
>few|TRBJ2-4|NA|TRBV12-3/TRBV12-4
TGTGCCAGCAGCCCAGGGAGTAGGGAAAACATTCAGTACTTC
CASSPGSRENIQYF
>few|TRBJ1-6|NA|TRBV19
TGTGCCAGTAGTGGGTTGTTCGATTCACCCCTCCACTTT
CASSGLFDSPLHF
>few|TRBJ2-7|NA|TRBV28
TGTGCCAGCAGTCTCCGCCTAACCTACGAGCAGTACTTC
CASSLRLTYEQYF
>few|TRBJ2-3|NA|TRBV7-3
TGTGCCAGCAGCCTCAAAAGCACAGATACGCAGTATTTT
CASSLKSTDTQYF
>NA|TRBJ2-7|NA|TRBV28
TGTGCCAGCATTAACCCTGGTTGGGGTCAGGAGCAGTACTTC
CASINPGWGQEQYF
>NA|TRBJ1-2|NA|TRBV6-5
TGTGCCAGCAGACCGACGCGGTTTTATGGCTACACCTTC
CASRPTRFYGYTF
>NA|TRBJ2-4|NA|TRBV7-8
TGTGCCAGCAGCTTAGCCCCCCAGGACATTCAGTACTTC
CASSLAPQDIQYF
>NA|TRBJ2-1|TRBD2|TRBV6-5
TGTGCCAGCAGTCCGACTAGCGGGAGCTATGAGCAGTTCTTC
CASSPTSGSYEQFF
>few|TRBJ1-6|NA|TRBV7-9
TGTGCCAGCAGCTTAGATCTGGGAGTCTCCTATAATTCACCCCTCCACTTT
CASSLDLGVSYNSPLHF
>NA|TRBJ2-5|NA|TRBV12-3/TRBV12-4
TGTGCCAGCAGTTTAGGACACCTACTAGAGACCCAGTACTTC
CASSLGHLLETQYF
>once|TRBJ2-2|NA|TRBV3-1
TGTGCCAGCAGCGGCAGTTGGGAATCTGTCCCCGGGGAGCTGTTTTTT
CASSGSWESVPGELFF
>many|TRBJ1-4|NA|TRBV19
TGTGCCAGTAGTATTACAGGAGATGAAAAACTGTTTTTT
CASSITGDEKLFF
>NA|TRBJ1-2|NA|TRBV6-5
TGTGCCAGCAGTTACTCGAGCCTGGGAAACTATGGCTACACCTTC
CASSYSSLGNYGYTF
>few|TRBJ2-7|NA|TRBV2
TGTGCCAGTTACGATCGGGACGGATACTCCTACGAGCAGTACTTC
CASYDRDGYSYEQYF
>NA|TRBJ2-2|NA|TRBV3-1
TGTGCCAGCAGCCACAAGGAGGGTTCGAACACCGGGGAGCTGTTTTTT
CASSHKEGSNTGELFF
>NA|TRBJ2-2|TRBD1|TRBV12-3/TRBV12-4
TGTGCCAGCAGTTTACGGGGACAGGGCCGAACCGGGGAGCTGTTTTTT
CASSLRGQGRTGELFF
>few|TRBJ2-5|NA|TRBV7-8
TGTGCCAGCAGCTTTCGTGACCAGACCCAGTACTTC
CASSFRDQTQYF
>NA|TRBJ2-3|NA|TRBV6-6
TGTGCCAGCAGTCCGTACATAGATACGCAGTATTTT
CASSPYIDTQYF
>NA|TRBJ1-6|NA|TRBV20-1
TGCAGTGCTAGGGGGAACAGGGTTGGTTCACCCCTCCACTTT
CSARGNRVGSPLHF
>few|TRBJ1-5|NA|TRBV12-3/TRBV12-4
TGTGCCAGCAGGAAGAGTGGTAGCAATCAGCCCCAGCATTTT
CASRKSGSNQPQHF
>NA|TRBJ2-3|NA|TRBV10-3
TGTGCCATCATCCTTAGCCGCAGCACAGATACGCAGTATTTT
CAIILSRSTDTQYF
>NA|TRBJ2-3|TRBD1|TRBV5-1
TGCGCCAGCAGCTCCGGGACAGGGCACACAGATACGCAGTATTTT
CASSSGTGHTDTQYF
>few|TRBJ2-4|NA|TRBV20-1
TGCAGTGTCGGCGGTGCGTCCAAAAACATTCAGTACTTC
CSVGGASKNIQYF
>NA|TRBJ2-1|TRBD2|TRBV2
TGTGCCAGCAGCGGGGGACTAGCGGGAGTGTATGAGCAGTTCTTC
CASSGGLAGVYEQFF
>few|TRBJ2-2|NA|TRBV7-8
TGTGCCAGCAGCTTAGCGGGCAGGGTGGGAGACACCGGGGAGCTGTTTTTT
CASSLAGRVGDTGELFF
>NA|TRBJ1-5|NA|TRBV7-2
TGTGCCAGCAGCTTAACCGTCAGCAATCAGCCCCAGCATTTT
CASSLTVSNQPQHF
>NA|TRBJ2-7|TRBD1|TRBV5-1
TGCGCCAGCAGCATAAGGTTTACCGGGACAGTTTACCGATACGAGCAGTACTTC
CASSIRFTGTVYRYEQYF
>NA|TRBJ2-5|NA|TRBV3-1
TGTGCCAGCAGCCAAGGATTAAGGGAGACCCAGTACTTC
CASSQGLRETQYF
>few|TRBJ2-1|NA|TRBV9
TGTGCCAGCAGCGTCCTGGAGGGGTCCTCCTACAATGAGCAGTTCTTC
CASSVLEGSSYNEQFF
>NA|TRBJ2-3|NA|TRBV5-4
TGTGCCAGCGGGGCCGCAGGGAAAGATACGCAGTATTTT
CASGAAGKDTQYF
>once|TRBJ2-2|NA|TRBV6-5
TGTGCCAGCAGTGGGGACACGAACACCGGGGAGCTGTTTTTT
CASSGDTNTGELFF
>many|TRBJ1-4|NA|TRBV7-6
TGTGCCAGCAGCTTAGCGGCACCTCATGAAAAACTGTTTTTT
CASSLAAPHEKLFF
>few|TRBJ1-6|TRBD1|TRBV5-1
TGCGCCAGCAGCTTGCGGACAGGGGAAAGAGCATATAATTCACCCCTCCACTTT
CASSLRTGERAYNSPLHF
>NA|TRBJ1-1|TRBD1|TRBV12-3/TRBV12-4
TGTGCCAGCAGCAGGGACAGCACTGAAGCTTTCTTT
CASSRDSTEAFF
>few|TRBJ1-4|NA|TRBV29-1
TGCAGCGTTTATGGAAACAATGAAAAACTGTTTTTT
CSVYGNNEKLFF
>few|TRBJ2-5|NA|TRBV7-3
TGTGCCAGCAGCTTACTTGGGGGGACCCTCCAAGAGACCCAGTACTTC
CASSLLGGTLQETQYF